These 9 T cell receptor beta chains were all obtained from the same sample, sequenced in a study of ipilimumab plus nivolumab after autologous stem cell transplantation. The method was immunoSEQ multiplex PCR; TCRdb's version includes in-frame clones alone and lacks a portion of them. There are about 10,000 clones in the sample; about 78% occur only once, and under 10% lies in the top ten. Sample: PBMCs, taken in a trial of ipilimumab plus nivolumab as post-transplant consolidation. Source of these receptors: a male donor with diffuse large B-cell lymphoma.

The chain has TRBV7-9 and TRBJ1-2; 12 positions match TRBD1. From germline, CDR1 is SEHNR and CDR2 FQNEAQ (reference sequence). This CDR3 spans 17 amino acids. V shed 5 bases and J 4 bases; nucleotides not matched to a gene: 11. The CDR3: CASSPGTGGARVYGYTF. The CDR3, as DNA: TGTGCCAGCAGCCCCGGGACAGGGGGCGCTCGTGTCTATGGCTACACCTTC.

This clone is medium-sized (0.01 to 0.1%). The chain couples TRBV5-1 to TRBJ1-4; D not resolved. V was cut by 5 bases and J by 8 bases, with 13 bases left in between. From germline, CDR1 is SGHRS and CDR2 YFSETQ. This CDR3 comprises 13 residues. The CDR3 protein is CASRGPEQEKLFF. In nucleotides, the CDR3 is TGCGCCAGCAGAGGACCCGAACAGGAAAAACTGTTTTTT.

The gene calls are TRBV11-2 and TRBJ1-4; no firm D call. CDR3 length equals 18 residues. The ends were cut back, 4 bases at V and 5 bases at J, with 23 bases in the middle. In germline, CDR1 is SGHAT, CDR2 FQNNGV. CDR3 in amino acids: CASSYLWSRRESNEKLFF. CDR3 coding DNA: TGTGCCAGCAGCTACTTATGGTCACGCCGGGAGTCAAATGAAAAACTGTTTTTT. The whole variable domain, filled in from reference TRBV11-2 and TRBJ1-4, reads EAGVAQSPRYKIIEKRQSVAFWCNPISGHATLYWYQQILGQGPKLLIQFQNNGVVDDSQLPKDRFSAERLKGVDSTLKIQPAKLEDSAVYLCASSYLWSRRESNEKLFFGSGTQLSVL.

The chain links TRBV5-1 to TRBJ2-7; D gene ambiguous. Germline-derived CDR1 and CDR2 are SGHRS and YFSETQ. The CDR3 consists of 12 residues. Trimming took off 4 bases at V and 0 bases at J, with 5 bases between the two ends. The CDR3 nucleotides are TGCGCCAGCAGCGAGAACTCCTACGAGCAGTACTTC. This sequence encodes CASSENSYEQYF.

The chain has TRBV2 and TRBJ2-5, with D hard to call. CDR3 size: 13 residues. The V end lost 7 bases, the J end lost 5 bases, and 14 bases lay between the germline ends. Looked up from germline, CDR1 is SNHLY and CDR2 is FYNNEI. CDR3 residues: CASNPTRKETQYF. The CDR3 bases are TGTGCCAGCAACCCGACCCGCAAGGAGACCCAGTACTTC.

CDR3 sequence (DNA): TGTGCCAGCAGCGCGCCGGACAGGGGCGGGGAGACCCAGTACTTC. It yields the protein CASSAPDRGGETQYF. V gene TRBV7-8 combines with J gene TRBJ2-5; 9 positions match TRBD1. The junction had 9 bases not matched to a gene; V was cut back by 5 bases and J by 5 bases. Per the germline V gene, CDR1 is SGHVS and CDR2 is FQNEAQ. This CDR3 region has 15 residues. Full variable domain (outside the CDR3, taken from reference TRBV7-8 and TRBJ2-5): GAGVSQSPRYKVAKRGQDVALRCDPISGHVSLFWYQQALGQGPEFLTYFQNEAQLDKSGLPSDRFFAERPEGSVSTLKIQRTQQEDSAVYLCASSAPDRGGETQYFGPGTRLLVL.

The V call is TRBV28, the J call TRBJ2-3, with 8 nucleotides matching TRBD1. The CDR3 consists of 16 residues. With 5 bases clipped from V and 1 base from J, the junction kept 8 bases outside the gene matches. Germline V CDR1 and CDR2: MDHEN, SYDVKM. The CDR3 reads CASSPQGASGTDTQYF. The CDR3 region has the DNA TGTGCCAGCAGTCCTCAGGGGGCTAGCGGCACAGATACGCAGTATTTT.

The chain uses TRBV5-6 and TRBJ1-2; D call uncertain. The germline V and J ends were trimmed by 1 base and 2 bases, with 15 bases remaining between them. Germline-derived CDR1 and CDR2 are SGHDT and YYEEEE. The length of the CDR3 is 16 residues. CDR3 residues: CASSLLLSRLNYGYTF. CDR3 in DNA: TGTGCCAGCAGCTTGTTGTTGTCCCGTCTCAACTATGGCTACACCTTC.

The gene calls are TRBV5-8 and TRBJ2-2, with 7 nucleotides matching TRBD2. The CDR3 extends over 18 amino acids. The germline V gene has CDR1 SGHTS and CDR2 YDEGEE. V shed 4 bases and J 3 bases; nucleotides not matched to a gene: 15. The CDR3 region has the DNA TGTGCCAGCAGCCCCCCACCACGGCTAGCGGTTTACACCGGGGAGCTGTTTTTT. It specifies CASSPPPRLAVYTGELFF.